Each of the 28 T cell receptor beta chains below was sequenced from the same sample in a study of T-cell memory formation after mild COVID-19. TCRdb reanalysed the 5' RACE reads using MiXCR and keeps one entry per CDR3 protein. Of about 250,000 distinct CDR3 sequences in the sample, around 17% were seen once. Source material: PBMCs or a T cell subset sorted from them (not recorded which). These TCRs come from a man between 18 and 35 years old who had mild COVID-19 (a few samples of this study predate the infection). Cell type and time point are not known.

This clonotype was picked up a small number of times. The CDR3 loop is CASSGRLAGMQFF. Here the CDR3 DNA reads TGTGCCAGCAGCGGGAGACTAGCGGGTATGCAGTTCTTC. The rearrangement uses TRBV7-6 and TRBJ2-1; 10 nucleotides agree with TRBD2. V gave up 5 bases and J gave up 12 bases; unmatched junction bases: 7. The CDR3 is 13 amino acids. Germline-derived CDR1 and CDR2 are SGHVS and FNYEAQ.

This chain uses TRBV12-3 or TRBV12-4 with TRBJ1-2; tentative D call: TRBD1 (6 bases). V was trimmed by 3 bases and J by 8 bases, leaving 10 bases between them. The CDR3 is made up of 12 amino acids. The CDR3 loop reads CASSLRGIGYTF. CDR3 DNA sequence: TGTGCCAGCAGTTTGAGGGGGATCGGCTACACCTTC.

V gene TRBV14 combines with J gene TRBJ1-1, with a tentative D call TRBD1 (5 bases). The CDR3 extends over 16 amino acids. Trimming shortened V by 4 bases and J by 3 bases, and 18 bases separated the two germline ends. Looked up from germline, CDR1 is SGHDN and CDR2 is FVKESK. DNA for the CDR3: TGTGCCAGCAGCCCGGTTAAGGGGTTTTGGGACACTGAAGCTTTCTTT. Protein: CASSPVKGFWDTEAFF.

The chain employs TRBV7-3 and TRBJ2-3; D is ambiguous. Trimming left V 4 bases short and J 4 bases short, with 9 bases between. In germline, CDR1 is SGHTA, CDR2 FQGTGA. This CDR3 region has 13 residues. The chain's CDR3 is CASSSRRPDTQYF. CDR3 DNA sequence: TGTGCCAGCAGCTCCCGGCGGCCAGATACGCAGTATTTT.

This clonotype was observed once. The chain combines TRBV5-1 with TRBJ2-7, with 9 bases identical to TRBD1. Trimming removed 2 bases from V and 6 bases from J; junction bases left unmatched: 30. CDR1 is SGHRS, CDR2 YFSETQ, per germline. The CDR3 is 22 amino acids. Written as DNA, the CDR3 is TGCGCCAGCAGCTTTAGGGACAGGGAATTCCTCCTTCCCCTTACTCCCTTCGGCGAGCAGTACGTC. This codes for CASSFRDREFLLPLTPFGEQYV.

This clonotype was observed a handful of times. The gene calls are TRBV18 and TRBJ2-7, with unresolved D. V was shortened by 5 bases and J by 4 bases, with 9 bases between the two germline ends. This CDR3 is built from 12 residues. Germline-derived CDR1 and CDR2 are KGHSH and LQKENI. This chain's CDR3 is CASSIGPYEQYF. The CDR3 bases are TGTGCCAGCTCAATTGGCCCATACGAGCAGTACTTC.

This chain joins TRBV6-2 or TRBV6-3 and TRBJ2-6; D is undetermined. The CDR3 is 15 amino acids. Trimming removed 2 bases from V and 0 bases from J, with 5 bases in between. CDR1 MNHEY and CDR2 SVGEGT come from the germline V gene. The CDR3 is CASSYIFSGANVLTF. The CDR3 nucleotides read TGTGCCAGCAGTTACATCTTCTCTGGGGCCAACGTCCTGACTTTC.

The chain has TRBV5-5 and TRBJ2-5; 7 nucleotides align to TRBD2. V lost 4 bases to trimming and J lost 5 bases; unmatched junction nucleotides: 5. Per germline, CDR1 SGHKS and CDR2 YYEKEE (reference sequence). This CDR3 spans 13 amino acids. DNA for the CDR3: TGTGCCAGCAGCGCGGGAGTCAGGGAGACCCAGTACTTC. Amino acids: CASSAGVRETQYF. The full variable domain, in which reference TRBV5-5 and TRBJ2-5 provide the parts outside the CDR3, is DAGVTQSPTHLIKTRGQQVTLRCSPISGHKSVSWYQQVLGQGPQFIFQYYEKEERGRGNFPDRFSARQFPNYSSELNVNALLLGDSALYLCASSAGVRETQYFGPGTRLLVL.

The sample holds a few counts of this clonotype. This chain connects TRBV5-5 to TRBJ1-1; D ambiguous. This CDR3 comprises 15 residues. The germline V gene has CDR1 SGHKS and CDR2 YYEKEE (reference sequence). Between the trimmed V and J ends, which lost 0 bases and 0 bases, there was a span of 9 bases. CDR3 sequence (DNA): TGTGCCAGCAGCTTGGTCGCGTCTATGAACACTGAAGCTTTCTTT. Amino acids: CASSLVASMNTEAFF.

The genes are TRBV18 and TRBJ2-2; D gene unclear. In germline, CDR1 is KGHSH, CDR2 LQKENI. This CDR3 contains 16 residues. V was trimmed by 1 base and J by 2 bases, leaving 11 bases between them. The CDR3: CASSPQNSFNTGELFF. DNA of the CDR3: TGTGCCAGCTCACCACAAAACAGCTTTAACACCGGGGAGCTGTTTTTT. Complete variable domain (other parts from reference TRBV18 and TRBJ2-2): NAGVMQNPRHLVRRRGQEARLRCSPMKGHSHVYWYRQLPEEGLKFMVYLQKENIIDESGMPKERFSAEFPKEGPSILRIQQVVRGDSAAYFCASSPQNSFNTGELFFGEGSRLTVL.

As to this clonotype: Lacking the conserved final phenylalanine or tryptophan, this CDR3 likely reflects a read error. The chain is built from TRBV12-3 or TRBV12-4 and TRBJ1-5; 7 nucleotides agree with TRBD1. J was trimmed by 5 bases and V by 5 bases; bases with no gene match: 6. The CDR3 has 14 amino acids. As DNA, the CDR3 is TGTGCCAGCAGTGTAGAGGGGGCTCATCAGCCCCAGCATATT. Encoded protein: CASSVEGAHQPQHI.

This clonotype has a handful of counts. J is TRBJ2-6 and V is TRBV7-6; D uncertain. Trimming took 1 base from V and 0 from J, leaving 19 bases between them. Germline V gives CDR1 SGHVS, CDR2 FNYEAQ. This CDR3 has 20 amino acids. The CDR3 is CASSLEPRRATSSGANVLTF. The CDR3 coding sequence is TGTGCCAGCAGCTTAGAGCCCCGACGAGCCACGTCCTCTGGGGCCAACGTCCTGACTTTC. The variable domain in full, with the rest retrieved from reference TRBV7-6 and TRBJ2-6, is GAGVSQSPRYKVTKRGQDVALRCDPISGHVSLYWYRQALGQGPEFLTYFNYEAQQDKSGLPNDRFSAERPEGSISTLTIQRTEQRDSAMYRCASSLEPRRATSSGANVLTFGAGSRLTVL.

This rearrangement joins TRBV20-1 to TRBJ2-6, with TRBD1 matching 10 bases. The CDR3 runs to 15 residues. Trimming cost V 6 bases and J 4 bases; bases outside gene matches: 6. The germline V gene has CDR1 DFQATT and CDR2 SNEGSKA (reference sequence). The CDR3 sequence: CSATGTGDGANVLTF. In DNA form, the CDR3 reads TGCAGTGCAACCGGGACAGGGGACGGGGCCAACGTCCTGACTTTC.

The sample holds many counts of this clonotype. V usage is TRBV4-1 and J usage is TRBJ1-5; the match to TRBD1 covers 8 bases. After removal of 5 bases from V and 4 bases from J, the junction contained 4 bases not matched to a gene. The CDR3 is 14 amino acids. CDR1 is MGHRA and CDR2 is YSYEKL in the germline V gene. CDR3 residues: CASSERQGNQPQHF. The CDR3 coding sequence is TGCGCCAGCAGCGAAAGACAGGGGAATCAGCCCCAGCATTTT.

This rearrangement joins TRBV12-3 or TRBV12-4 to TRBJ1-1; D call uncertain. CDR3 size: 14 residues. Trimming removed 3 bases at V and 6 bases at J, with 14 bases between. CDR3 bases: TGTGCCAGCAGTTTCTCATGGGAGATCGCTGAAGCTTTCTTT. It codes for CASSFSWEIAEAFF.

V is TRBV11-2 and J is TRBJ2-3; possible D gene TRBD1, 6 bases. Germline assignment: CDR1 SGHAT and CDR2 FQNNGV. V was clipped by 5 bases and J by 7 bases, with 13 bases between them. There are 13 residues in the CDR3. The DNA for the CDR3 is TGTGCCAGCAGCAAAGCCGGGACATATACGCAGTATTTT. Translation: CASSKAGTYTQYF.

This clonotype turned up a few times. This chain connects TRBV15 to TRBJ2-1; D unclear. From germline, CDR1 is LNHNV and CDR2 YYDKDF (reference sequence). V was cut by 0 bases and J by 5 bases, with 11 bases left in between. The CDR3 contains 15 residues. The CDR3 DNA follows: TGTGCCACCAGCAGAGATGGCCTTGGGCACAATGAGCAGTTCTTC. This encodes CATSRDGLGHNEQFF.

This chain connects TRBV20-1 to TRBJ2-1; tentative D call: TRBD2 (7 bases). V was shortened by 0 bases and J by 0 bases, with 15 bases between the two germline ends. CDR3 length equals 17 residues. Germline-derived CDR1 and CDR2 are DFQATT and SNEGSKA (reference sequence). The CDR3 spells CSARDRRGASSYNEQFF. CDR3 nucleotides: TGCAGTGCTAGAGATCGTCGGGGGGCCAGCTCCTACAATGAGCAGTTCTTC.

J is TRBJ1-4 and V is TRBV20-1, with D uncertain. V was cut by 3 bases and J by 4 bases, with 3 bases left in between. CDR3 length: 11 residues. Per the germline V gene, CDR1 is DFQATT and CDR2 is SNEGSKA (reference sequence). The chain's CDR3 is CSARNNEKLFF. The CDR3, as DNA: TGCAGTGCTAGGAATAATGAAAAACTGTTTTTT.

The chain has TRBV6-2 or TRBV6-3 and TRBJ2-2; 8 bases map to TRBD1. This CDR3 comprises 15 residues. CDR1 and CDR2 from the germline V gene are MNHEY and SVGEGT. V was clipped by 6 bases and J by 4 bases; unmatched bases: 7. The CDR3 loop reads CASRPSGGSTGELFF. The CDR3 DNA sequence: TGTGCCAGCAGACCCTCAGGGGGCAGCACCGGGGAGCTGTTTTTT.

This clonotype was seen many times. V is TRBV2 and J is TRBJ2-7; 9 bases fit TRBD2. Germline V lookup: CDR1 SNHLY, CDR2 FYNNEI. Germline trimming cut 5 bases from V and 0 bases from J; bases unmatched to any gene: 5. The CDR3 is 15 residues long. CDR3 coding DNA: TGTGCCAGCAGTCTTAGCGGGGGATCCTCCTACGAGCAGTACTTC. Protein: CASSLSGGSSYEQYF.

The rearrangement uses TRBV7-8 and TRBJ1-2; 7 bases map to TRBD1. The CDR3 loop spans 16 amino acids. The V gene's germline CDR1 is SGHVS and CDR2 FQNEAQ. V dropped 5 bases and J dropped 5; count of bases not matched to a gene: 14. In DNA form, the CDR3 reads TGTGCCAGCAGCACAGAGGGTTGGGGGACAGAGTATGGCTACACCTTC. Amino acids: CASSTEGWGTEYGYTF.

This clonotype came up a few times. At one boundary the junction diverges from the germline segment, which might be a read error. The rearrangement joins TRBV6-2 or TRBV6-3 to TRBJ2-7; 7 bases are a match to TRBD1. The CDR3 is made up of 11 amino acids. Germline V gives CDR1 MNHEY, CDR2 SVGEGT. In nucleotides, the CDR3 is TGTGCCAGCAGTTACGTTGGACAGGCCTCCTTC. Its protein product is CASSYVGQASF.

This clonotype has only a few counts. The chain recombines TRBV2 with TRBJ2-1; tentatively, D is TRBD1 (5 bases). This CDR3 comprises 15 residues. Per germline, CDR1 SNHLY and CDR2 FYNNEI. Trimming took off 7 bases at V and 7 bases at J, with 20 bases between the two ends. For the CDR3, the DNA is TGTGCCAGCAAGGCTCATCCAGGGCTACGAAATGAGCAGTTCTTC. Translating it yields CASKAHPGLRNEQFF.

This rearrangement joins TRBV6-6 to TRBJ1-2; D might be TRBD1 (6 bases). V lost 0 bases, J lost 6 bases, and 11 bases lay in between. This CDR3 comprises 14 residues. CDR1 is MNHNY, CDR2 SVGAGI, per germline (reference sequence). The CDR3 DNA reads as TGTGCCAGCAGTTACTCGCACAGGGAAGATGGCTACACCTTC. Translated: CASSYSHREDGYTF.

This clonotype was seen at least ten times. J is TRBJ2-5 and V is TRBV6-5; D unclear. The CDR3 is made up of 14 amino acids. CDR1 and CDR2 (germline): MNHEY, SVGAGI. V lost 0 bases and J 6 bases, leaving 11 bases between the germline ends. CDR3 sequence reads: CASSYSYPPQTQYF. The CDR3 DNA sequence: TGTGCCAGCAGTTACTCGTATCCGCCGCAGACCCAGTACTTC.

This clonotype has only a few counts. The chain carries TRBV7-9 and TRBJ2-1; D may correspond to TRBD1 or TRBD2 (5 bases each). Germline values: CDR1 SEHNR, CDR2 FQNEAQ (reference sequence). Between the trimmed V and J ends, which lost 7 bases and 8 bases, there was a span of 21 bases. The CDR3 spans 15 residues. CDR3 nucleotide sequence: TGTGCCAGCACCTCTCTGAACGGACGGGGCGATGAGCAGTTCTTC. Amino acids: CASTSLNGRGDEQFF.

This clonotype was found a few times. The chain has TRBV7-9 and TRBJ1-1, with TRBD1 identical over 7 bases. Germline values: CDR1 SEHNR, CDR2 FQNEAQ (reference sequence). The CDR3 totals 17 residues. V was pared by 4 bases and J by 0 bases, with 11 bases of the junction left unmatched. The DNA of the CDR3 is TGTGCCAGCAGCTCAACAAGGCTGGACAGGATGAACACTGAAGCTTTCTTT. It yields the protein CASSSTRLDRMNTEAFF.